Following are 10 T cell receptor beta chains from one sample sequenced in a study of blood T cell repertoires in COVID-19. Assay used: immunoSEQ multiplex PCR; TCRdb lists only in-frame clones, some missing. In the table there are 300,000 to 400,000 clones, 90% of which are singletons. The sequenced sample consisted of PBMCs or T cells enriched from blood (not recorded which). Source of these receptors: a woman aged 25 to 39 who had been exposed to COVID-19.

The gene calls are TRBV9 and TRBJ1-2; D is undetermined. Trimming removed 6 bases at V and 10 bases at J, with 13 bases between. Germline loops: CDR1 SGDLS, CDR2 YYNGEE. The length of the CDR3 is 11 residues. For the CDR3, the DNA is TGTGCCAGCACCCTACAGAAGTTCTACACCTTC. Amino acid sequence: CASTLQKFYTF.

This chain connects TRBV7-9 to TRBJ1-2; D uncertain. The CDR3 sequence is 12 residues long. Germline V gives CDR1 SEHNR, CDR2 FQNEAQ (reference sequence). V lost 10 bases and J lost 5, with 14 bases in between. The CDR3 loop reads CAIPRAPYGYTF. DNA of the CDR3: TGTGCCATCCCCCGAGCTCCTTATGGCTACACCTTC.

The chain recombines TRBV4-1 with TRBJ1-3, with a possible D match to TRBD1 (5 bases). This CDR3 is 16 amino acids long. CDR1 and CDR2 from the germline V gene are MGHRA and YSYEKL. The germline V and J ends were trimmed by 3 bases and 5 bases, with 17 bases remaining between them. DNA of the CDR3: TGCGCCAGCAGCCAGCCTCGGAGGGGTAAAAGAAACACCATATATTTT. Translation: CASSQPRRGKRNTIYF.

The chain has TRBV5-8 and TRBJ2-1; D unclear. The germline V gene has CDR1 SGHTS and CDR2 YDEGEE. V lost 2 bases and J 2 bases, leaving 8 bases between the germline ends. CDR3 length equals 14 residues. CDR3 region: CASSLARTYNEQFF. CDR3 coding DNA: TGTGCCAGCAGCTTAGCTAGAACCTACAATGAGCAGTTCTTC.

The CDR3 DNA is TGCGCCAGCAGTCTCTTAGCGGGGGACTACAATGAGCAGTTCTTC. It codes for CASSLLAGDYNEQFF. The rearrangement uses TRBV4-1 and TRBJ2-1; 9 bases line up with TRBD2. This CDR3 has 15 residues. Germline V gene lookup returns CDR1 MGHRA and CDR2 YSYEKL. J lost 3 bases, V lost 6 bases, and 6 bases had no gene match.

The chain employs TRBV6-5 and TRBJ2-7, with 8 bases fitting TRBD2. The CDR3 loop spans 14 amino acids. V gave up 0 bases and J gave up 5 bases; unmatched junction bases: 3. From germline, CDR1 is MNHEY and CDR2 SVGAGI. The CDR3 region is CASSYSTGGHEQYF. The CDR3 nucleotides read TGTGCCAGCAGTTACTCGACGGGGGGGCACGAGCAGTACTTC.

V and J are TRBV20-1 and TRBJ1-5, with a possible D match to TRBD1 (5 bases). V was cut by 3 bases and J by 2 bases, with 8 bases left in between. Germline V gene data show CDR1 as DFQATT and CDR2 as SNEGSKA (reference sequence). The CDR3 runs to 13 residues. This chain's CDR3 is CSASEGGNQPQHF. In DNA form, the CDR3 reads TGCAGTGCTAGTGAAGGGGGCAATCAGCCCCAGCATTTT.

This chain uses TRBV3-1 (or the pseudogene TRBV3-2) with TRBJ2-3; 8 bases map to TRBD2. Germline CDR1 and CDR2: LGHDT and YNNKEL (reference sequence). The CDR3 runs to 15 residues. V lost 3 bases to trimming and J lost 2 bases; unmatched junction nucleotides: 4. The CDR3 spells CASSQRGAPTDTQYF. DNA for the CDR3: TGTGCCAGCAGCCAGCGGGGGGCGCCCACAGATACGCAGTATTTT.

In its sample, this clone was seen once. The chain uses TRBV15 and TRBJ1-4, with D maybe TRBD1 (5 bases). This CDR3 has 15 residues. Germline CDR1 is LNHNV and CDR2 is YYDKDF (reference sequence). Trimming took 1 base from V and 7 from J, leaving 13 bases between them. CDR3 nucleotide sequence: TGTGCCACCAGCAGAGCCAGTGTGGGGGGTGAAAAACTGTTTTTT. This codes for CATSRASVGGEKLFF.

As concerns this clone: Other nucleotide sequences from this sample produce the same CDR3. V and J are TRBV9 and TRBJ2-7, with TRBD2 matching over 7 bases. CDR1 SGDLS and CDR2 YYNGEE come from the germline V gene. This CDR3 has 15 amino acids. J was trimmed by 0 bases and V by 0 bases; bases with no gene match: 3. The CDR3 nucleotides read TGTGCCAGCAGCGTAGGAGCGGGGAGCTCCTACGAGCAGTACTTC. The encoded protein is CASSVGAGSSYEQYF.